These 8 T cell receptor beta chains originate from one sample sequenced in a study of blood T cell repertoires in COVID-19. Sequenced by immunoSEQ multiplex PCR; TCRdb stores in-frame clones only, minus some. The sample lists about 21,000 clones; roughly nine tenths were seen once. The sequencing sample was made of peripheral blood. Receptors originate from a human donor with active COVID-19. The donor label of this sample is uncertain.

This clone was recorded once. The chain couples TRBV28 to TRBJ1-5; D is undetermined. The CDR3 spans 11 residues. Deletions cut 6 bases from V and 3 bases from J, with 3 bases between. Per the germline V gene, CDR1 is MDHEN and CDR2 is SYDVKM. For the CDR3, the DNA is TGTGCCAGCAGCTTCAATCAGCCCCAGCATTTT. Its protein product is CASSFNQPQHF.

V gene TRBV28 combines with J gene TRBJ2-2; 9 bases agree with TRBD1. Germline V CDR1 and CDR2: MDHEN, SYDVKM. This CDR3 spans 16 amino acids. With V trimmed by 6 bases and J by 5 bases, 10 bases remained unmatched. CDR3 protein: CASRGGGQGETGELFF. As DNA, the CDR3 is TGTGCCAGCAGGGGAGGGGGACAGGGCGAAACCGGGGAGCTGTTTTTT. Together with reference TRBV28 and TRBJ2-2, the CDR3 gives the full variable domain: DVKVTQSSRYLVKRTGEKVFLECVQDMDHENMFWYRQDPGLGLRLIYFSYDVKMKEKGDIPEGYSVSREKKERFSLILESASTNQTSMYLCASRGGGQGETGELFFGEGSRLTVL.

The chain recombines TRBV5-1 with TRBJ2-7; 7 nucleotides agree with TRBD2. Germline values: CDR1 SGHRS, CDR2 YFSETQ. The V gene end was trimmed by 4 bases and the J gene end by 7 bases; junction bases not matched to a gene: 17. The CDR3 is made up of 16 amino acids. The CDR3 spells CASSPYRGGRGNEQYF. The CDR3, as DNA: TGCGCCAGCAGCCCCTACCGTGGCGGGCGGGGGAATGAGCAGTACTTC.

The chain employs TRBV9 and TRBJ2-1, with 10 nucleotides matching TRBD2. CDR1 is SGDLS and CDR2 is YYNGEE in the germline V gene. The J segment lost 7 bases and the V segment lost 1 base, leaving 5 bases of the junction unmatched. The CDR3 runs to 15 residues. The CDR3 sequence is CASSVRASGSNEQFF. The CDR3 region has the DNA TGTGCCAGCAGCGTACGGGCTAGCGGGAGTAATGAGCAGTTCTTC.

The chain recombines TRBV7-3 with TRBJ2-7; possibly TRBD1 for D (6 bases). Between the trimmed V and J ends, which lost 0 bases and 3 bases, there was a span of 12 bases. The CDR3 consists of 15 residues. Germline loops: CDR1 SGHTA, CDR2 FQGTGA. CDR3 DNA sequence: TGTGCCAGCAGCTTAACGGGGACACCTCTCTACGAGCAGTACTTC. Residues: CASSLTGTPLYEQYF.

The chain has TRBV19 and TRBJ2-2, with D possibly matching TRBD2 (5 bases). V lost 3 bases and J 5 bases, leaving 13 bases between the germline ends. The CDR3 has 15 amino acids. Germline V CDR1 and CDR2: LNHDA, SQIVND (reference sequence). CDR3: CASSIAGAPTGELFF. CDR3 coding DNA: TGTGCCAGTAGTATTGCGGGCGCGCCAACCGGGGAGCTGTTTTTT. The entire variable domain, with the rest obtained from reference TRBV19 and TRBJ2-2, is as follows: DGGITQSPKYLFRKEGQNVTLSCEQNLNHDAMYWYRQDPGQGLRLIYYSQIVNDFQKGDIAEGYSVSREKKESFPLTVTSAQKNPTAFYLCASSIAGAPTGELFFGEGSRLTVL.

The V call is TRBV11-2, the J call TRBJ2-3, with TRBD2 identical over 8 bases. Germline trimming cut 3 bases from V and 6 bases from J; bases unmatched to any gene: 2. Germline loops: CDR1 SGHAT, CDR2 FQNNGV. The length of the CDR3 is 13 residues. This CDR3 reads CASSLGGRDTQYF. As DNA, the CDR3 is TGTGCCAGCAGCTTGGGCGGGAGGGATACGCAGTATTTT.

V is TRBV7-9 and J is TRBJ2-7, with D tentatively TRBD1 (5 bases). The length of the CDR3 is 12 residues. V was cut by 7 bases and J by 1 base, with 8 bases left in between. The germline CDR1 and CDR2 sequences are SEHNR and FQNEAQ (reference sequence). The CDR3 protein is CASTDSSYEQYF. The CDR3 region has the DNA TGTGCCAGCACCGACAGTTCCTACGAGCAGTACTTC.